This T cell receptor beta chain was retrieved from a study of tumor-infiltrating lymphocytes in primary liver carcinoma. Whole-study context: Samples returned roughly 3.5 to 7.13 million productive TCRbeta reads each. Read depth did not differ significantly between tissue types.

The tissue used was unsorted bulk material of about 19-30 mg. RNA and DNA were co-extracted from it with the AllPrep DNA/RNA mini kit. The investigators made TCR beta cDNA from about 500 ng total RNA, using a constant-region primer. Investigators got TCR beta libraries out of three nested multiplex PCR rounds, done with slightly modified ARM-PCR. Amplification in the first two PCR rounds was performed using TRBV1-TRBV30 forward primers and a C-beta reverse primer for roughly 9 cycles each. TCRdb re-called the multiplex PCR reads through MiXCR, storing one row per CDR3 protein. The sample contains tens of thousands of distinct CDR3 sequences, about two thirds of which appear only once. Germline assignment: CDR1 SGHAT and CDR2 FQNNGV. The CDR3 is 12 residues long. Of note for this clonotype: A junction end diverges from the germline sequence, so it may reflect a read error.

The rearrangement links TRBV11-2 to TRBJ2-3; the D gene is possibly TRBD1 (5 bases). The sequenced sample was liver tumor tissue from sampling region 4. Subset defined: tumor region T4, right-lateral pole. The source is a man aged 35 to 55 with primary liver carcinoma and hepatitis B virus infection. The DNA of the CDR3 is TGTGCCAGCAGCGCCAGTACAGGTACGCGGTATTTT. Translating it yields CASSASTGTRYF.